This T cell receptor beta chain was profiled in a study of blood T cell repertoires in COVID-19. About the research overall: Italy, Spain and the United States were the sources of the convalescent and acute COVID-19 samples. From T cells, B-cell-depleted T cells, or PBMCs came the material, which was cDNA or gDNA.

Authors' processing steps: Reference gene primer amplification gave estimated nucleated cell counts. The repertoire was sequenced with immunoSEQ multiplex PCR; TCRdb's copy has only in-frame clones and lacks some. V and J calls and clone size are given by that table; D and trimming were obtained from the DNA. The sample consists of about 87,000 clones, around 75% of them appearing once. As regards this clone: Other DNA variants within this sample encode the same CDR3.

V lost 4 bases and J lost 5; bases outside the gene matches: 7. CDR3 length: 14 amino acids. In germline, CDR1 is SGHRS, CDR2 YFSETQ. The specimen sequenced was peripheral blood. The chain joins TRBV5-1 to TRBJ2-5; 8 nucleotides line up with TRBD2. The sequence was obtained from a woman aged 50 to 60 with acute or convalescent COVID-19. The CDR3 spells CASSPGGGQETQYF. The CDR3 region has the DNA TGCGCCAGCAGCCCGGGAGGGGGGCAGGAGACCCAGTACTTC.